The 30 T cell receptor beta chains listed next were all sequenced from one sample in a study of STAT5B mutations in CD4+ large granular lymphocyte leukemia. Here immunoSEQ multiplex PCR was the method, and the copy in TCRdb shows in-frame clones only, minus some. Of roughly 35,000 clones listed, about 70% are singletons. The sample taken for sequencing was CD4+ T cells from blood buffy coats. These receptors originate from a human donor in good health.

The chain has TRBV5-1 and TRBJ2-7; D tentatively fits TRBD1 or TRBD2 (5 bases each). The CDR3 is 13 residues long. Looked up from germline, CDR1 is SGHRS and CDR2 is YFSETQ. Trimming pared 3 bases from V and 6 bases from J, leaving 13 bases between. The CDR3 sequence is CASSWDGRGEQYF. The CDR3 DNA reads as TGCGCCAGCAGCTGGGACGGCCGGGGCGAGCAGTACTTC.

The V and J genes are TRBV5-1 and TRBJ2-3; 12 bases are shared with TRBD2. In germline, CDR1 is SGHRS, CDR2 YFSETQ. The CDR3 sequence is 18 residues long. Trimming cost V 0 bases and J 2 bases; bases outside gene matches: 7. CDR3 in DNA: TGCGCCAGCAGCTTGGGACTAGCGGGGGCCATTAACACAGATACGCAGTATTTT. Amino acid sequence: CASSLGLAGAINTDTQYF.

The chain recombines TRBV27 with TRBJ1-6, with 7 bases identical to TRBD1. The CDR3 length is 14 residues. Unmatched junction bases numbered 7, after V lost 5 bases and J lost 9 bases. CDR1 and CDR2 from the germline V gene are MNHEY and SMNVEV (reference sequence). CDR3 DNA sequence: TGTGCCAGCAGTCCAGACAGGGCCAGTTCACCCCTCCACTTT. Encoded protein: CASSPDRASSPLHF.

The chain has TRBV5-5 and TRBJ1-1, with 7 bases fitting TRBD1. V shed 2 bases and J 7 bases; nucleotides not matched to a gene: 8. CDR3 length: 14 amino acids. Germline CDR1 SGHKS, CDR2 YYEKEE (reference sequence). The CDR3 sequence: CASSLVGGGNEAFF. The CDR3 DNA reads TGTGCCAGCAGCTTAGTTGGAGGGGGCAATGAAGCTTTCTTT.

The sample holds one count of this clone. This chain uses TRBV7-6 with TRBJ2-3; TRBD2 agrees at 9 bases. Trimming at V came to 6 bases and at J to 1 base, leaving 11 bases not matched to a gene. There are 17 residues in the CDR3. The germline V gene has CDR1 SGHVS and CDR2 FNYEAQ. The CDR3 spells CASSSTRLAGRTDTQYF. The CDR3 DNA reads TGTGCCAGCAGTTCCACTAGGCTAGCGGGACGCACAGATACGCAGTATTTT.

The chain uses TRBV5-1 and TRBJ2-6; possibly TRBD1 or TRBD2 for D (6 bases each). The CDR3 has 16 residues. V was cut by 2 bases and J by 4 bases, with 13 bases left in between. Germline CDR1 and CDR2: SGHRS and YFSETQ. CDR3: CASSFLGGRGANVLTF. In DNA, the CDR3 is TGCGCCAGCAGCTTCCTTGGGGGGCGAGGGGCCAACGTCCTGACTTTC.

This clone has only a few counts. The chain is built from TRBV6-1 and TRBJ1-2; tentative D call: TRBD1 (5 bases). The V and J ends lost 8 bases and 8 bases respectively, with 21 bases between them. The CDR3 totals 14 residues. CDR1 and CDR2 (germline): MNHNS, SASEGT. The CDR3 DNA follows: TGTGCCAGCTCCCAAGACCAGGGATCACGGGGCTACACCTTC. Protein product: CASSQDQGSRGYTF.

This clone has only a few counts. The chain is built from TRBV6-5 and TRBJ2-5; 8 bases agree with TRBD1. The CDR3 has 14 residues. Germline loops: CDR1 MNHEY, CDR2 SVGAGI. V was clipped by 6 bases and J by 4 bases; unmatched bases: 7. CDR3 loop: CASRARQGTETQYF. CDR3 DNA: TGTGCCAGCAGGGCAAGACAGGGGACAGAGACCCAGTACTTC.

The gene calls are TRBV7-3 and TRBJ2-1; perhaps TRBD2 as D (7 bases). The germline CDR1 and CDR2 sequences are SGHTA and FQGTGA. This CDR3 is 16 amino acids long. Trimming shortened V by 4 bases and J by 6 bases, and 19 bases separated the two germline ends. The CDR3 sequence is CASSYQGGARLNEQFF. In DNA form, the CDR3 reads TGTGCCAGCAGCTATCAAGGGGGGGCCCGCCTCAATGAGCAGTTCTTC.

The rearrangement uses TRBV15 and TRBJ2-2; possibly TRBD1 or TRBD2 for D (6 bases each). V lost 0 bases and J lost 4, with 15 bases in between. This CDR3 spans 17 amino acids. CDR1 and CDR2 (germline): LNHNV, YYDKDF (reference sequence). The CDR3 DNA sequence: TGTGCCACCAGCAGAGATCGTTGGGGGGCGCGCACCGGGGAGCTGTTTTTT. This translates into CATSRDRWGARTGELFF.

V usage is TRBV7-8 and J usage is TRBJ2-3; 7 bases are shared with TRBD1. The V and J ends lost 3 bases and 5 bases, in that order; junction bases with no gene match: 8. This CDR3 has 15 amino acids. Per germline, CDR1 SGHVS and CDR2 FQNEAQ. The DNA of the CDR3 is TGTGCCAGCAGCTTGACGATAGGGGGCAGAGATACGCAGTATTTT. This translates into CASSLTIGGRDTQYF. Combining the CDR3 with reference TRBV7-8 and TRBJ2-3 gives the whole variable domain GAGVSQSPRYKVAKRGQDVALRCDPISGHVSLFWYQQALGQGPEFLTYFQNEAQLDKSGLPSDRFFAERPEGSVSTLKIQRTQQEDSAVYLCASSLTIGGRDTQYFGPGTRLTVL.

As DNA, the CDR3 is TGCGCCAGCAGCTTTGGTCTGGGGCTTTCGGGCGAGCAGTACTTC. Encoded protein: CASSFGLGLSGEQYF. The rearrangement uses TRBV5-1 and TRBJ2-7; TRBD1 might be the D (5 bases). Germline values: CDR1 SGHRS, CDR2 YFSETQ. Between the trimmed V and J ends, which lost 2 bases and 6 bases, there was a span of 18 bases. This CDR3 has 15 residues.

This chain uses TRBV11-2 with TRBJ2-3, with D maybe TRBD1 (5 bases). Germline V gene sequence: CDR1 SGHAT, CDR2 FQNNGV. The CDR3 extends over 14 amino acids. Trimming took off 5 bases at V and 1 base at J, with 10 bases between the two ends. In nucleotides, the CDR3 is TGTGCCAGCAGCCTAATGACAGGCACAGATACGCAGTATTTT. Translated: CASSLMTGTDTQYF.

The CDR3 loop reads CASSQVSSGGPRGTGELFF. CDR3 nucleotide sequence: TGTGCCAGCAGCCAAGTATCTAGCGGGGGGCCCCGAGGGACCGGGGAGCTGTTTTTT. The rearrangement links TRBV4-2 to TRBJ2-2, with TRBD2 matching over 11 bases. Trimming cost V 1 base and J 5 bases; bases outside gene matches: 12. This CDR3 region has 19 residues. Germline-derived CDR1 and CDR2 are LGHNA and YNFKEQ.

This chain connects TRBV6-5 to TRBJ2-1, with 14 nucleotides matching TRBD2. Germline values: CDR1 MNHEY, CDR2 SVGAGI. The junction had 2 bases not matched to a gene; V was cut back by 6 bases and J by 7 bases. CDR3 length: 14 amino acids. DNA of the CDR3: TGTGCCAGCAGGGGACTAGCGGGGGAGAATGAGCAGTTCTTC. Its protein is CASRGLAGENEQFF.

This chain connects TRBV14 to TRBJ1-2, with D possibly matching TRBD1 (5 bases). Germline-derived CDR1 and CDR2 are SGHDN and FVKESK. V was cut by 1 base and J by 4 bases, with 13 bases left in between. The CDR3 is made up of 15 amino acids. The CDR3 nucleotides read TGTGCCAGCAGCCAAGGATCAGGGATCTTCTATGGCTACACCTTC. It yields the protein CASSQGSGIFYGYTF.

This clone was observed a few times. The chain is built from TRBV4-1 and TRBJ2-7; 7 nucleotides agree with TRBD1. Germline CDR1 MGHRA, CDR2 YSYEKL. J lost 0 bases, V lost 4 bases, and 9 bases had no gene match. The CDR3 runs 16 residues. The chain's CDR3 is CASSPQQGITSYEQYF. CDR3 sequence (DNA): TGCGCCAGCAGCCCTCAACAGGGGATTACCTCCTACGAGCAGTACTTC.

V and J are TRBV11-2 and TRBJ2-1; D gene ambiguous. Trimming cost V 4 bases and J 2 bases, with 15 bases left between them. CDR3 length equals 16 residues. Germline loops: CDR1 SGHAT, CDR2 FQNNGV. CDR3: CASSSRTQTTYNEQFF. The CDR3 coding sequence is TGTGCCAGCAGCTCAAGGACCCAAACCACCTACAATGAGCAGTTCTTC.

J is TRBJ2-1 and V is TRBV6-6; 9 bases are a match to TRBD2. Germline V gene sequence: CDR1 MNHNY, CDR2 SVGAGI (reference sequence). After removal of 5 bases from V and 4 bases from J, the junction contained 6 bases not matched to a gene. CDR3 length: 15 residues. In DNA, the CDR3 is TGTGCCAGCAGTGCAGCGGGGGGCAAGTACAATGAGCAGTTCTTC. Its protein is CASSAAGGKYNEQFF.

The V gene is TRBV2, the J gene TRBJ1-1, with D maybe TRBD1 (6 bases). The CDR3 is 14 amino acids. The germline V gene encodes CDR1 SNHLY and CDR2 FYNNEI. Trimming took off 8 bases at V and 4 bases at J, with 17 bases between the two ends. The CDR3 is CASGRAGGPTEAFF. The CDR3 nucleotides are TGTGCCAGCGGGCGAGCGGGGGGGCCCACTGAAGCTTTCTTT.

This clone came up a few times. The rearrangement links TRBV23-1 to TRBJ2-7; D not resolved. TRBV23-1 belongs to the ORF category, with a function that is uncertain. CDR3 size: 14 residues. Between the trimmed V and J ends, which lost 4 bases and 0 bases, there was a span of 10 bases. Written as DNA, the CDR3 is TGCGCCAGCAGTCCCAGACAAATCTCCTACGAGCAGTACTTC. As protein: CASSPRQISYEQYF.

This chain links TRBV5-1 with TRBJ2-3; TRBD2 aligns across 9 bases. This CDR3 region has 15 residues. Per germline, CDR1 SGHRS and CDR2 YFSETQ. J was trimmed by 2 bases and V by 2 bases; bases with no gene match: 3. For the CDR3, the DNA is TGCGCCAGCAGCTTATCTAGCGGGGCCACAGATACGCAGTATTTT. It yields the protein CASSLSSGATDTQYF. The whole variable domain, filled in from reference TRBV5-1 and TRBJ2-3, reads KAGVTQTPRYLIKTRGQQVTLSCSPISGHRSVSWYQQTPGQGLQFLFEYFSETQRNKGNFPGRFSGRQFSNSRSEMNVSTLELGDSALYLCASSLSSGATDTQYFGPGTRLTVL.

This rearrangement joins TRBV7-2 to TRBJ2-1; TRBD2 might be the D (5 bases). Germline lookup yields CDR1 SGHTA and CDR2 FQGNSA. With 5 bases removed from V and 2 bases from J, the gap between germline ends came to 10 bases. The length of the CDR3 is 14 residues. The CDR3 here is CASSRRGTYNEQFF. CDR3 bases: TGTGCCAGCAGCCGCCGGGGTACCTACAATGAGCAGTTCTTC.

This clone was counted only a few times. The rearrangement links TRBV27 to TRBJ1-1; D gene ambiguous. V lost 6 bases to trimming and J lost 0 bases, with 8 bases between them. CDR3 length: 13 residues. CDR1 and CDR2 from the germline V gene are MNHEY and SMNVEV (reference sequence). CDR3 loop: CASSSHMNTEAFF. The CDR3 DNA is TGTGCCAGCAGCTCCCACATGAACACTGAAGCTTTCTTT.

J is TRBJ1-3 and V is TRBV21-1. TRBV21-1 is a known pseudogene. The CDR3 contains 17 residues. CDR3 residues: CASSTPGVQGGGNTIYF. The CDR3 coding sequence is TGTGCCAGCAGCACCCCGGGGGTGCAGGGCGGAGGAAACACCATATATTTT.

The chain has TRBV11-2 and TRBJ2-6; D may be TRBD2 (6 bases). The CDR3 spans 18 residues. Trimming left V 0 bases short and J 0 bases short, with 12 bases between. Germline CDR1 and CDR2: SGHAT and FQNNGV. CDR3 loop: CASSLDQAGSSGANVLTF. Here the CDR3 DNA reads TGTGCCAGCAGCTTAGATCAGGCGGGGAGCTCTGGGGCCAACGTCCTGACTTTC.

This chain links TRBV2 with TRBJ1-5; perhaps TRBD1 as D (5 bases). The length of the CDR3 is 15 residues. Trimming removed 4 bases at V and 4 bases at J, with 14 bases between. Germline V gene sequence: CDR1 SNHLY, CDR2 FYNNEI. This chain's CDR3 is CASSVGQGGNQPQHF. The CDR3 DNA reads TGTGCCAGCAGTGTAGGGCAGGGCGGAAATCAGCCCCAGCATTTT.

This clone has just one count. The genes are TRBV10-2 and TRBJ2-7, with D unresolved. The CDR3 covers 11 residues. Looked up from germline, CDR1 is WSHSY and CDR2 is SAAADI. Trimming cost V 4 bases and J 0 bases, with 1 base left between them. The CDR3 region is CASSGSYEQYF. DNA for the CDR3: TGCGCCAGCAGTGGCTCCTACGAGCAGTACTTC.

This clone came up once. This chain links TRBV6-5 with TRBJ2-5, with 9 bases that match TRBD1. The J call may be wrong; the DNA end is better matched by TRBJ2-7. The CDR3 loop spans 14 amino acids. Per the germline V gene, CDR1 is MNHEY and CDR2 is SVGAGI. DNA of the CDR3: TGTGCCAGCAGCTCGACAGGGGGGAGCTACGAGCAGTACTTC. Translation: CASSSTGGSYEQYF.

This clone was detected once. The chain uses TRBV5-6 and TRBJ1-5; D is possibly TRBD1 (5 bases). CDR1 is SGHDT, CDR2 YYEEEE, per germline. CDR3 size: 14 residues. Trimming cost V 6 bases and J 4 bases, with 14 bases left between them. In DNA, the CDR3 is TGTGCCAGCACCCTGATGGGGGGGAATCAGCCCCAGCATTTT. Translated: CASTLMGGNQPQHF.